The TCR beta chain described here comes from a study of CD8+CD57+ T cells in acquired aplastic anemia. Study-level information: Each DNA sample taken from sorted CD4+ and CD8+ cells came to about 3 ug on average.

This clonotype occurred many times. Antigen: not known. V gave up 1 base and J gave up 7 bases; unmatched junction bases: 12. The CDR3 spans 16 residues. The V gene's germline CDR1 is SGHVS and CDR2 FQNEAQ. Points from the study as a whole: Between patients and controls, about 30 CD8+ CDR3 sequences were found in common.

CDR3 and TCR beta VDJ profiling relied on a genomic DNA template. TCRdb reprocessed the reads with MiXCR, giving one entry per CDR3 protein. The sample holds some 120,000 distinct CDR3 sequences, roughly 40% seen once. By flow cytometry, patients selected for sequencing had shown an expansion of CD8+CD57+ cells. Each patient had severe acquired aplastic anemia. Therapy had not been given to patients before blood sampling. The specimen sequenced was sorted CD4+, CD8+, or CD8+CD57+ T cells (not recorded which) from PBMCs. The clonotype was recovered from a human donor with aplastic anemia. The V gene is TRBV7-8, the J gene TRBJ2-7; 8 bases align to TRBD2. The CDR3 is CASSLVARGVAGEQYV. CDR3 DNA sequence: TGTGCCAGCAGCTTAGTGGCCAGGGGAGTAGCGGGAGAGCAGTACGTC.